This T cell receptor (beta chain) was sequenced in a study of T and B cells in COVID-19 patients. Study at large: Critical illness requiring mechanical ventilation or extracorporeal membrane oxygenation affected about 65% of the 20 active-infection patients. Whole-study findings and limits: Sorted SARS-CoV-2-responsive or tetramer+ T cells and CD4+, regulatory and CD8+ subsets were not yet sequenced. Patients with COVID-19 reportedly showed strongly skewed T cell receptor beta variable and joining gene usage. Active COVID-19 showed highly clonal TRB repertoires; recovery showed diversity and richness above healthy donors.

Each TRB amplification used about 250-550 ng of genomic DNA from blood. This clonotype is medium-sized within its sample. The antigen remains unidentified. TRB rearrangements were amplified by multiplex PCR with BIOMED2 TRB-A/B primers. Each CDR3 protein gets one entry after TCRdb re-called the multiplex PCR reads with MiXCR. The table shows fewer than 5,000 distinct CDR3 sequences, with 27% occurring only once. Source material: blood. This sequence originates from a human donor with active COVID-19. The donor label of this sample is uncertain.

The CDR3 DNA reads TGTGCCAGTTGTGGGCTTAACAGGGGGCGAAACACCGGGGAGCTGTTTTTT. Translated, it gives CASCGLNRGRNTGELFF. The chain joins TRBV19 to TRBJ2-2; 9 bases line up with TRBD1. CDR1 is LNHDA, CDR2 SQIVND, per germline (reference sequence). Trimming at V came to 8 bases and at J to 2 bases, leaving 12 bases not matched to a gene. The CDR3 is made up of 17 amino acids. Full variable domain (remainder filled in from reference TRBV19 and TRBJ2-2): DGGITQSPKYLFRKEGQNVTLSCEQNLNHDAMYWYRQDPGQGLRLIYYSQIVNDFQKGDIAEGYSVSREKKESFPLTVTSAQKNPTAFYLCASCGLNRGRNTGELFFGEGSRLTVL.